This T cell receptor beta chain was observed in a study of T cell responses to AZD1222 COVID-19 vaccine. The assay was immunoSEQ multiplex PCR, and TCRdb's table has in-frame clones only and misses some. The profile shows approximately 68,000 clones, around 90% of them singletons. CDR3 length equals 14 residues. Germline V CDR1 and CDR2: LNHDA, SQIVND (reference sequence). V was shortened by 3 bases and J by 1 base, with 7 bases between the two germline ends. Findings and caveats of the study: The reported proportion of spike-specific TCRs targeting unmutated variant regions was nearly half. Clonal diversity may have been underestimated in mostly white British donors. Following two doses of AZD1222, Spike-specific TCR breadth and depth rose. There were repertoire samples only from the period after the peak T cell response.

This clone showed up just once. Its antigen is undetermined. This specimen was peripheral blood, taken 28 days after the second dose of the MenACWY control vaccine. This clonotype was obtained from an adult who received the MenACWY meningococcal vaccine as a control. The V call is TRBV19, the J call TRBJ1-5; possibly TRBD1 for D (5 bases). The CDR3 loop reads CASSIWGSNQPQHF. The CDR3 coding sequence is TGTGCCAGTAGTATTTGGGGGAGCAATCAGCCCCAGCATTTT.